Listed below are T cell receptor beta chains from one sample, sequenced in a study of cytomegalovirus exposure and HLA in healthy donors. Using immunoSEQ multiplex PCR, the repertoire was profiled, and TCRdb retains in-frame clones only, with some absent. This table holds 150,000 to 200,000 clones, approximately 84% found once. The specimen sequenced was PBMCs. Receptors were obtained from a man aged 18 to 30 in good health and CMV-seropositive. The CDR3 runs from the conserved cysteine through the conserved F or W. D genes are given only for firm matches. Size is omitted from some rows. Given values are once, few, many or a class for expanded clones.

D,J,length,size,V,CDR3,DNA
NA,TRBJ2-3,12,once,TRBV5-3,CARSLAADTQYF,TGTGCCAGAAGCTTGGCCGCAGATACGCAGTATTTT
TRBD2,TRBJ2-1,15,NA,TRBV30,CAWDAGTSGSNEQFF,TGTGCCTGGGATGCCGGGACTAGCGGGAGTAATGAGCAGTTCTTC
NA,TRBJ1-4,15,NA,TRBV15,CATSRQRGRNEKLFF,TGTGCCACCAGCAGACAACGAGGGCGTAATGAAAAACTGTTTTTT
TRBD2,TRBJ2-7,17,few,TRBV15,CATSNGLAGGSSYEQYF,TGTGCCACCAGCAATGGCCTAGCGGGCGGAAGCTCCTACGAGCAGTACTTC
TRBD2,TRBJ2-5,16,NA,TRBV7-7,CASSLGSGAPQETQYF,TGTGCCAGCAGCTTAGGCAGCGGGGCCCCCCAAGAGACCCAGTACTTC
NA,TRBJ2-5,17,NA,TRBV5-4,CASSFWSPGTWIETQYF,TGTGCCAGCAGCTTCTGGTCCCCCGGGACTTGGATAGAGACCCAGTACTTC
TRBD2,TRBJ2-1,15,NA,TRBV5-1,CASSELAGGVNEQFF,TGCGCCAGCAGCGAACTAGCGGGAGGGGTAAATGAGCAGTTCTTC
NA,TRBJ1-5,15,NA,TRBV5-8,CASSREGLNNQPQHF,TGTGCCAGCAGCCGTGAGGGCCTTAATAATCAGCCCCAGCATTTT
TRBD2,TRBJ2-3,16,NA,TRBV5-1,CASSLALAGSTDTQYF,TGCGCCAGCAGCTTGGCATTAGCGGGTAGCACAGATACGCAGTATTTT
NA,TRBJ2-7,16,NA,TRBV19,CASSMGGAAGAYEQYF,TGTGCCAGTAGTATGGGGGGGGCGGCGGGAGCGTACGAGCAGTACTTC
NA,TRBJ2-2,16,NA,TRBV4-3,CASSQDVQGGTGELFF,TGCGCCAGCAGCCAAGATGTGCAGGGTGGCACCGGGGAGCTGTTTTTT
NA,TRBJ1-3,15,few,TRBV6-4,CASSFGRTSGNTIYF,TGTGCCAGCAGTTTTGGGAGGACCTCTGGAAACACCATATATTTT
NA,TRBJ2-7,14,NA,TRBV6-5,CASRPLGLDSEQYF,TGTGCCAGCAGGCCACTTGGGCTGGACTCCGAGCAGTACTTC
NA,TRBJ1-4,15,NA,TRBV28,CASSNTRTGGEKLFF,TGTGCCAGCAGCAACACACGGACGGGAGGGGAAAAACTGTTTTTT
TRBD1,TRBJ1-5,15,NA,TRBV27,CASRSTGGSNQPQHF,TGTGCCAGCAGGTCAACAGGGGGAAGCAATCAGCCCCAGCATTTT
NA,TRBJ2-1,15,NA,TRBV27,CASSLWNSAGNEQFF,TGTGCCAGCAGTTTATGGAACTCGGCGGGCAATGAGCAGTTCTTC
TRBD1,TRBJ1-2,17,NA,TRBV5-1,CASSLGGGTGINYGYTF,TGCGCCAGCAGCTTGGGAGGAGGGACAGGGATAAACTATGGCTACACCTTC
NA,TRBJ2-5,14,NA,TRBV9,CASSASGGSETQYF,TGTGCCAGCAGCGCTTCAGGGGGGTCGGAGACCCAGTACTTC
NA,TRBJ1-4,16,NA,TRBV6-5,CASSYSGALTNEKLFF,TGTGCCAGCAGTTACTCAGGGGCTCTTACTAATGAAAAACTGTTTTTT
TRBD1,TRBJ2-1,13,NA,TRBV5-1,CASSSTGGGEQFF,TGCGCCAGCAGCTCGACAGGGGGCGGTGAGCAGTTCTTC
TRBD1,TRBJ1-2,17,NA,TRBV9,CASSQGVGQAVNYGYTF,TGTGCCAGCAGCCAGGGGGTTGGACAGGCGGTCAACTATGGCTACACCTTC
TRBD2,TRBJ2-3,15,NA,TRBV30,CAWIGAGGLTDTQYF,TGTGCCTGGATAGGGGCGGGAGGCCTCACAGATACGCAGTATTTT
NA,TRBJ2-6,16,NA,TRBV6-4,CASSDSSGSGANVLTF,TGTGCCAGCAGTGACTCTAGCGGCTCTGGGGCCAACGTCCTGACTTTC
NA,TRBJ2-3,14,NA,TRBV28,CASSSNLVTDTQYF,TGTGCCAGCAGTAGCAACCTGGTCACAGATACGCAGTATTTT
TRBD2,TRBJ2-5,13,NA,TRBV27,CASSLTSGETQYF,TGTGCCAGCAGTCTGACTAGCGGAGAGACCCAGTACTTC
NA,TRBJ1-5,14,NA,TRBV6-5,CASSRGLGNQPQHF,TGTGCCAGCTCCCGAGGGCTCGGCAATCAGCCCCAGCATTTT
TRBD2,TRBJ2-2,16,NA,TRBV5-1,CASSLGVAGVTGELFF,TGCGCCAGCAGCTTGGGGGTAGCGGGAGTCACCGGGGAGCTGTTTTTT